A selection of T cell receptor beta chains follows, all from one sample in a study of shared clonotypes between healthy human individuals. This table comes from immunoSEQ multiplex PCR, and its TCRdb copy is limited to in-frame clones, with some not included. The sample contains more than 2,000,000 clones, 90% to 95% of which appear only once. The sequenced material came from naive CD4+ T cells sorted from blood. The origin of the receptors is a man aged 18 to 29 in good health. Each CDR3 is given with its conserved first and last residue. Each record gives: clone size, V gene, J gene, D gene, CDR3 protein, CDR3 DNA. The D gene is left open where the match is weak. Clone sizes are given selectively: once, few, many, or a class where the clone is expanded.

>.|TRBV18|TRBJ2-2|.
CASSPPENTGELFF
TGTGCCAGCTCACCACCCGAGAACACCGGGGAGCTGTTTTTT
>.|TRBV5-6|TRBJ1-4|.
CASSSSLGEKLFF
TGTGCCAGCAGCTCAAGTTTGGGTGAAAAACTGTTTTTT
>.|TRBV28|TRBJ1-5|TRBD1
CASSSPDRGKGFGSDSNQPQHF
TGTGCCAGCAGCTCTCCCGACAGGGGGAAAGGTTTCGGATCGGATAGCAATCAGCCCCAGCATTTT
>.|TRBV2|TRBJ2-7|TRBD2
CASTRLAGGEFHEQYF
TGTGCCAGCACCCGACTAGCGGGGGGGGAATTCCACGAGCAGTACTTC
>.|TRBV11-2|TRBJ2-3|TRBD2
CASSLSHWTGGADTQYF
TGTGCCAGCAGCTTAAGTCATTGGACGGGAGGGGCAGATACGCAGTATTTT
>once|TRBV20-1|TRBJ2-4|.
CSARGINIQYF
TGCAGTGCTAGAGGGATTAACATTCAGTACTTC
>.|TRBV7-8|TRBJ2-5|.
CASSLEHRTQYF
TGTGCCAGCAGCTTAGAACACCGGACCCAGTACTTC
>.|TRBV25-1|TRBJ2-2|.
CASSDDSRRELFF
TGTGCCAGCAGTGACGACAGCAGGAGGGAGCTGTTTTTT
>.|TRBV15|TRBJ2-5|TRBD1
CATSSGDSQETQYF
TGTGCCACCAGCAGTGGGGACAGCCAAGAGACCCAGTACTTC
>.|TRBV5-8|TRBJ1-2|TRBD1
CASSLLLGTANYGYTF
TGTGCCAGCAGCCTACTACTCGGGACAGCCAACTATGGCTACACCTTC
>.|TRBV7-9|TRBJ1-2|TRBD1
CASSSLGQDLSGYTF
TGTGCCAGCAGCTCCTTGGGACAGGACCTCAGTGGCTACACCTTC
>.|TRBV5-1|TRBJ2-1|.
CASSLSLDRYNEQFF
TGCGCCAGCAGCTTAAGTCTAGATCGGTACAATGAGCAGTTCTTC
>.|TRBV4-3|TRBJ2-7|TRBD1
CASSQGTGNTYEQYF
TGCGCCAGCAGCCAAGGGACAGGCAATACCTACGAGCAGTACTTC
>.|TRBV13|TRBJ2-3|.
CASSDRTFQATQYF
TGTGCCAGCAGCGACCGAACCTTCCAGGCTACGCAGTATTTT
>.|TRBV11-2|TRBJ2-7|TRBD2
CASSLGLAGERSSYEQYF
TGTGCCAGCAGCTTAGGACTAGCGGGAGAGAGGAGCTCCTACGAGCAGTACTTC
>.|TRBV10-3|TRBJ2-7|TRBD2
CAISAGLADSYEQYF
TGTGCCATCAGTGCGGGACTAGCGGACTCCTACGAGCAGTACTTC
>.|TRBV29-1|TRBJ2-3|.
CSVVVAGTDTQYF
TGCAGCGTTGTAGTAGCGGGCACAGATACGCAGTATTTT
>.|TRBV6-5|TRBJ1-3|TRBD1
CASSRGQPSGNTIYF
TGTGCCAGCAGCCGGGGACAGCCCTCTGGAAACACCATATATTTT
>once|TRBV5-4|TRBJ1-2|TRBD1
CASRRQGGNYGYTF
TGTGCCAGCAGGCGACAGGGGGGTAACTATGGCTACACCTTC
>.|TRBV14|TRBJ2-7|.
CASSQGPSVRYEQYF
TGTGCCAGCAGCCAAGGTCCCAGCGTGCGGTACGAGCAGTACTTC
>.|TRBV2|TRBJ2-6|.
CASSDILNSGANVLTF
TGTGCCAGCAGTGACATTCTAAACTCTGGGGCCAACGTCCTGACTTTC
>.|TRBV6-5|TRBJ2-3|TRBD1
CASSRGQAQDTQYF
TGTGCCAGCAGTCGAGGACAGGCTCAAGATACGCAGTATTTT
>.|TRBV6-4|TRBJ2-1|.
CASSEAGRQFF
TGTGCCAGCAGTGAGGCAGGGCGGCAGTTCTTC
>few|TRBV6-5|TRBJ1-2|.
CASRKTGLNGYTF
TGTGCCAGCAGAAAAACAGGGCTGAATGGCTACACCTTC
>few|TRBV7-9|TRBJ2-6|TRBD1
CASSRTGFSGANVLTF
TGTGCCAGCAGCAGGACAGGATTCTCTGGGGCCAACGTCCTGACTTTC
>.|TRBV5-4|TRBJ2-3|TRBD1
CASSFPDRGVADTQYF
TGTGCCAGCAGCTTTCCAGACAGGGGGGTTGCGGATACGCAGTATTTT
>.|TRBV6-5|TRBJ1-1|TRBD1
CASSRGTGMNTEAFF
TGTGCCAGCAGTCGGGGGACAGGGATGAACACTGAAGCTTTCTTT
>.|TRBV7-2|TRBJ1-1|.
CASSLAFVAGAMNTEAFF
TGTGCCAGCAGCTTAGCGTTCGTGGCAGGGGCCATGAACACTGAAGCTTTCTTT
>.|TRBV30|TRBJ2-7|TRBD2
CAWSTSGRGYEQYF
TGTGCCTGGAGTACATCCGGGAGGGGCTACGAGCAGTACTTC
>.|TRBV10-1|TRBJ2-7|TRBD1
CASRDLDRPYEQYF
TGCGCCAGCAGGGACCTGGACAGGCCCTACGAGCAGTACTTC
>.|TRBV6-5|TRBJ2-7|.
CASNSIWGGGEQYF
TGTGCCAGCAACTCTATTTGGGGGGGCGGCGAGCAGTACTTC
>.|TRBV14|TRBJ2-7|TRBD2
CASSQGLASYEQYF
TGTGCCAGCAGCCAGGGACTAGCATCCTACGAGCAGTACTTC
>once|TRBV5-1|TRBJ1-2|.
CASSLRQDNYGYTF
TGCGCCAGCAGTTTGAGACAGGATAACTATGGCTACACCTTC
>.|TRBV2|TRBJ1-1|.
CASTGAMNTEAFF
TGTGCCAGCACGGGGGCGATGAACACTGAAGCTTTCTTT
>.|TRBV7-2|TRBJ2-3|.
CASSYPSGSTDTQYF
TGTGCCAGCAGCTACCCATCGGGGAGCACAGATACGCAGTATTTT
>.|TRBV15|TRBJ1-6|TRBD1
CATSGDRASGAPLHF
TGTGCCACCAGCGGGGACAGGGCGTCCGGGGCACCCCTCCACTTT
>.|TRBV18|TRBJ1-2|.
CASSPRGQYGYTF
TGTGCCAGCTCACCCCGAGGACAGTATGGCTACACCTTC
>.|TRBV30|TRBJ1-5|.
CAWTMGSNQPQHF
TGTGCCTGGACCATGGGGAGCAATCAGCCCCAGCATTTT
>.|TRBV7-2|TRBJ2-7|TRBD2
CASSLAGLAGYEQYF
TGTGCCAGCAGCTTAGCCGGGCTAGCGGGCTACGAGCAGTACTTC
>.|TRBV5-1|TRBJ2-2|.
CASSLQGPGGELFF
TGCGCCAGCAGCTTACAGGGCCCCGGCGGGGAGCTGTTTTTT
>.|TRBV7-3|TRBJ2-7|TRBD1
CASSAGGEQYF
TGTGCCAGCAGCGCAGGGGGTGAGCAGTACTTC
>.|TRBV18|TRBJ2-7|TRBD1
CASSPDGTGQYF
TGTGCCAGCTCACCCGACGGGACAGGGCAGTACTTC
>.|TRBV2|TRBJ2-1|.
CASRPLAKSYNEQFF
TGTGCCAGCAGGCCTCTAGCGAAATCCTACAATGAGCAGTTCTTC
>once|TRBV25-1|TRBJ2-7|.
CASSADSYEQYF
TGTGCCAGCAGTGCCGATTCCTACGAGCAGTACTTC
>.|TRBV18|TRBJ2-7|.
CASSPRQNYEQYF
TGTGCCAGCTCACCACGGCAGAATTACGAGCAGTACTTC
>.|TRBV5-6|TRBJ1-2|TRBD1
CASSLNRGNYGYTF
TGTGCCAGCAGCTTAAACAGGGGGAACTATGGCTACACCTTC
>.|TRBV15|TRBJ2-7|TRBD2
CATSRGTSRHPDEQYF
TGTGCCACCAGCAGAGGGACTAGCCGACATCCAGACGAGCAGTACTTC
>.|TRBV6-5|TRBJ2-7|.
CASSYGGISYEQYF
TGTGCCAGCAGTTATGGCGGGATTTCCTACGAGCAGTACTTC
>.|TRBV14|TRBJ2-1|TRBD2
CASSPLSGLAGVGSYNEQFF
TGTGCCAGCAGCCCGCTATCGGGACTAGCGGGGGTCGGCTCCTACAATGAGCAGTTCTTC
>.|TRBV18|TRBJ1-5|TRBD1
CASSPLAHQPWTGGHQPQHF
TGTGCCAGCTCACCCCTCGCACATCAACCCTGGACAGGGGGCCATCAGCCCCAGCATTTT
>.|TRBV12-5|TRBJ2-1|.
CASGSYTEQFF
TGTGCTAGTGGTTCTTATACGGAGCAGTTCTTC
>.|TRBV10-3|TRBJ2-5|.
CAISESKGPETQYF
TGTGCCATCAGTGAGTCGAAAGGGCCCGAGACCCAGTACTTC
>.|TRBV28|TRBJ2-3|.
CASSLFKDTQYF
TGTGCCAGCAGTTTATTCAAAGATACGCAGTATTTT
>.|TRBV10-1|TRBJ2-7|.
CASSDGSSYEQYF
TGCGCCAGCAGTGATGGGAGCTCCTACGAGCAGTACTTC
>once|TRBV5-1|TRBJ2-7|.
CASSPENVQSYEQYF
TGCGCCAGCAGCCCAGAAAACGTCCAATCCTACGAGCAGTACTTC
>.|TRBV18|TRBJ1-4|.
CASSPPPTANEKLFF
TGTGCCAGCTCACCACCACCGACAGCTAATGAAAAACTGTTTTTT
>.|TRBV27|TRBJ2-1|TRBD2
CAIASGLYNEQFF
TGTGCCATCGCTAGCGGGTTATACAATGAGCAGTTCTTC